The clone carrying this TCR beta chain was detected a few times. This sample stems from a study of blood T cell repertoires in COVID-19. Sequenced by immunoSEQ multiplex PCR; TCRdb stores in-frame clones only, minus some. The data show approximately 250,000 clones, approximately 85% seen once. The CDR3 consists of 13 residues. CDR1 SGHTA and CDR2 FQGNSA come from the germline V gene. V lost 6 bases, J lost 7 bases, and 13 bases lay in between. The chain carries TRBV7-2 and TRBJ1-5, with a possible D match to TRBD1 (6 bases). Sample: peripheral blood. The source is a woman over 75 with COVID-19, enrolled during active disease. The CDR3 DNA reads TGTGCCAGCAGTCCCGACAGGCAACAGCCCCAGCATTTT. Translated: CASSPDRQQPQHF. Based on the CDR3 plus reference TRBV7-2 and TRBJ1-5, the full variable domain is GAGVSQSPSNKVTEKGKDVELRCDPISGHTALYWYRQSLGQGLEFLIYFQGNSAPDKSGLPSDRFSAERTGGSVSTLTIQRTQQEDSAVYLCASSPDRQQPQHFGDGTRLSIL.